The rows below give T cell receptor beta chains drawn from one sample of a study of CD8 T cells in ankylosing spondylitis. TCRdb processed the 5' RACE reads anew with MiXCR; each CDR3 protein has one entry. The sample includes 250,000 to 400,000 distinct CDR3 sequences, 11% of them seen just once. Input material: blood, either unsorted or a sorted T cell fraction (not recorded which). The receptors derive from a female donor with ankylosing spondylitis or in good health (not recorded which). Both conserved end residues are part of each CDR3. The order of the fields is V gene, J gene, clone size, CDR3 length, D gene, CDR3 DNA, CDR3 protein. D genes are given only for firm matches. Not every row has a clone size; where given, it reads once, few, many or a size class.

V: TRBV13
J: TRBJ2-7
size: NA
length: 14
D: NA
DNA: TGTGCCAGCAGCTTAGTTCGCAGGGCCAGTGAGCAGTACTTC
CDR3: CASSLVRRASEQYF

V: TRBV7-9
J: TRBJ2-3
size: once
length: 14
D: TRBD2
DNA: TGTGCCAGCACGCGACTAGCAGGTGCAGATACGCAGTATTTT
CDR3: CASTRLAGADTQYF

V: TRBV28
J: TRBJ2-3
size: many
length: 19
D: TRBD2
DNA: TGTGCCAGCCGACCCCAGAGGTCTAGCGGGAGGGAATTTGGAGATACGCAGTATTTT
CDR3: CASRPQRSSGREFGDTQYF

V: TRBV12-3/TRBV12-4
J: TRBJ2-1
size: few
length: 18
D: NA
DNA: TGTGCCAGCAGTTTAACCCGGGGGAAGCCGAGCTCCTACAATGAGCAGTTCTTC
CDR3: CASSLTRGKPSSYNEQFF

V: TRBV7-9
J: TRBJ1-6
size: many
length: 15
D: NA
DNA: TGTGCCAGCAGCTTCACCCAAGGCACTAATTCACCCCTCCACTTT
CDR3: CASSFTQGTNSPLHF

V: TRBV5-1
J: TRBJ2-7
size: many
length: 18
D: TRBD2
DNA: TGCGCCAGCAGTTACAGGACTAGCGGGGGGTACGAAACCTACGAGCAGTACTTC
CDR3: CASSYRTSGGYETYEQYF

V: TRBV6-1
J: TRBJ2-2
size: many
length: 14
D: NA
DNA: TGTGCCAGCAGGCGGTACCCGAACACCGGGGAGCTGTTTTTT
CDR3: CASRRYPNTGELFF

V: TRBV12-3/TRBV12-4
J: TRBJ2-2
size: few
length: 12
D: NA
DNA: TGTGCCAGCAGCCACAGTACCGGGGAGCTGTTTTTT
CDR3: CASSHSTGELFF

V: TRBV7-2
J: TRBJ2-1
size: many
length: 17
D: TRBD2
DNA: TGTGCCAGCAGACAAATGACTAGCGGGAGAACCTACAATGAGCAGTTCTTC
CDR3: CASRQMTSGRTYNEQFF

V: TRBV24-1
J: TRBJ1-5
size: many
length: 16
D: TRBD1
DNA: TGTGCCACCAGTGATCCTGGACAGGGACCCAATCAGCCCCAGCATTTT
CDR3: CATSDPGQGPNQPQHF

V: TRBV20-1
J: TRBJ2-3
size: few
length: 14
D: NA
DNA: TGCAGTGCTAGAGACCGGCAGGGGAGAGATACGCAGTATTTT
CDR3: CSARDRQGRDTQYF

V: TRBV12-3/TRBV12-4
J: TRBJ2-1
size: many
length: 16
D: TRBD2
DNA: TGTGCCAGCAGTTTAGGTCTAGCGGGGGGGCGGAGTGAGCAGTTCTTC
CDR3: CASSLGLAGGRSEQFF

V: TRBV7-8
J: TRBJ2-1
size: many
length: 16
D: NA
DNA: TGTGCCAGCAGCTTAGGAACCGCACGGGGAGGCAATGAGCAGTTCTTC
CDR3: CASSLGTARGGNEQFF

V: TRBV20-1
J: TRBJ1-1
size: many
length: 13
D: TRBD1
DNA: TGCAGTGCTGTGGGACAGGACAACAATGAAGCTTTCTTT
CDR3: CSAVGQDNNEAFF